Each of the 17 T cell receptor beta chains below was sequenced from the same sample in a study of T cell responses to AZD1222 COVID-19 vaccine. TCRdb's table, derived via immunoSEQ multiplex PCR, lists solely in-frame clones and lacks some. In the table there are roughly 200,000 clones, 85% to 95% of which are singletons. Sequences were derived from peripheral blood, sampled on day 0 of AZD1222 vaccination. The receptors were gathered from an adult in good health.

The rearrangement joins TRBV29-1 to TRBJ2-1; D not resolved. The germline gives CDR1 SQVTM, CDR2 ANQGSEA. Trimming removed 4 bases at V and 2 bases at J, with 15 bases between. The CDR3 totals 15 residues. CDR3 residues: CSVVGFGFPYNEQFF. CDR3 sequence (DNA): TGCAGCGTTGTTGGGTTCGGGTTTCCCTACAATGAGCAGTTCTTC.

V and J are TRBV9 and TRBJ2-2; D is uncertain. In germline, CDR1 is SGDLS, CDR2 YYNGEE. Between the trimmed V and J ends, which lost 3 bases and 5 bases, there was a span of 23 bases. The CDR3 is 18 amino acids. In nucleotides, the CDR3 is TGTGCCAGCAGCGCCCCGCTCCGAGGTTATAGTAGAACCGGGGAGCTGTTTTTT. This codes for CASSAPLRGYSRTGELFF.

The chain links TRBV6-5 to TRBJ2-5, with D hard to call. V was shortened by 6 bases and J by 4 bases, with 9 bases between the two germline ends. Germline V gene data show CDR1 as MNHEY and CDR2 as SVGAGI. The CDR3 contains 12 residues. As DNA, the CDR3 is TGTGCCAGCAGACCCTTCGGAGAGACCCAGTACTTC. Amino acid sequence: CASRPFGETQYF.

The rearrangement uses TRBV5-1 and TRBJ2-7, with TRBD2 identical over 9 bases. With V trimmed by 2 bases and J by 0 bases, 9 bases remained unmatched. The CDR3 consists of 17 residues. Germline CDR1 SGHRS, CDR2 YFSETQ. In DNA form, the CDR3 reads TGCGCCAGCAGCTTTTTAGGTAGCGGGGGTGGCTCCTACGAGCAGTACTTC. Its protein is CASSFLGSGGGSYEQYF. The entire variable domain, with the rest obtained from reference TRBV5-1 and TRBJ2-7, is as follows: KAGVTQTPRYLIKTRGQQVTLSCSPISGHRSVSWYQQTPGQGLQFLFEYFSETQRNKGNFPGRFSGRQFSNSRSEMNVSTLELGDSALYLCASSFLGSGGGSYEQYFGPGTRLTVT.

The rearrangement joins TRBV19 to TRBJ1-1; D gene ambiguous. The CDR3 runs to 11 residues. Trimming cost V 2 bases and J 11 bases, with 9 bases left between them. Germline CDR1 LNHDA, CDR2 SQIVND (reference sequence). Here the CDR3 reads CASSISGSAFF. The CDR3 DNA reads TGTGCCAGTAGTATAAGTGGGTCGGCTTTCTTT.

The chain joins TRBV27 to TRBJ1-2; 7 bases are shared with TRBD1. There are 14 residues in the CDR3. CDR1 and CDR2 from the germline V gene are MNHEY and SMNVEV (reference sequence). Trimming cost V 7 bases and J 8 bases; bases outside gene matches: 13. CDR3 region: CASTDRRGQGGYTF. The DNA for the CDR3 is TGTGCCAGCACCGACCGGAGGGGGCAAGGGGGCTACACCTTC.

The chain employs TRBV5-1 and TRBJ2-7; 8 bases are a match to TRBD2. Germline CDR1 reads SGHRS; CDR2 reads YFSETQ. The length of the CDR3 is 13 residues. V lost 4 bases and J lost 2; bases outside the gene matches: 2. CDR3 region: CASSTAGAYEQYF. The DNA of the CDR3 is TGCGCCAGCAGCACAGCGGGGGCCTACGAGCAGTACTTC. The variable domain in full, completed from reference TRBV5-1 and TRBJ2-7, reads KAGVTQTPRYLIKTRGQQVTLSCSPISGHRSVSWYQQTPGQGLQFLFEYFSETQRNKGNFPGRFSGRQFSNSRSEMNVSTLELGDSALYLCASSTAGAYEQYFGPGTRLTVT.

The chain employs TRBV5-4 and TRBJ2-7, with 7 nucleotides matching TRBD2. With 0 bases clipped from V and 3 bases from J, the junction kept 6 bases outside the gene matches. Germline CDR1 reads SGHNT; CDR2 reads YYREEE (reference sequence). This CDR3 has 15 residues. The CDR3: CASSLGRRGFYEQYF. The CDR3 DNA reads TGTGCCAGCAGCTTGGGGCGGCGGGGGTTCTACGAGCAGTACTTC.

The gene calls are TRBV7-8 and TRBJ1-5; TRBD1 might be the D (5 bases). Trimming pared 3 bases from V and 2 bases from J, leaving 8 bases between. CDR3 size: 14 residues. The germline V gene encodes CDR1 SGHVS and CDR2 FQNEAQ. The CDR3 DNA reads TGTGCCAGCAGCTTTCCGGGGGGCAATCAGCCCCAGCATTTT. This codes for CASSFPGGNQPQHF.

This sequence joins TRBV20-1 and TRBJ1-3; D possibly corresponds to TRBD1 (6 bases). CDR1 DFQATT and CDR2 SNEGSKA come from the germline V gene (reference sequence). This CDR3 spans 13 amino acids. V lost 3 bases and J lost 6, with 12 bases in between. CDR3 region: CSASPYRENTIYF. For the CDR3, the DNA is TGCAGTGCTAGTCCTTACAGGGAAAACACCATATATTTT.

This clone was recorded once. This chain uses TRBV2 with TRBJ2-5; 8 bases agree with TRBD1. The CDR3 has 12 residues. Germline CDR1 SNHLY, CDR2 FYNNEI. Trimming removed 8 bases from V and 2 bases from J; junction bases left unmatched: 1. Here the CDR3 DNA reads TGTGCCAGCGGACAGGGTCAAGAGACCCAGTACTTC. Residues: CASGQGQETQYF.

V is TRBV6-5 and J is TRBJ1-3; TRBD1 might be the D (5 bases). This CDR3 has 14 residues. Germline CDR1 reads MNHEY; CDR2 reads SVGAGI. Deletions cut 2 bases from V and 2 bases from J, with 7 bases between. This chain's CDR3 is CASSYGTTGNTIYF. As DNA, the CDR3 is TGTGCCAGCAGTTACGGGACTACTGGAAACACCATATATTTT.

The J gene is TRBJ1-2, the V gene TRBV2, with D possibly TRBD1 on 6 matching bases. This CDR3 has 14 amino acids. CDR1 and CDR2 from the germline V gene are SNHLY and FYNNEI. Trimming cost V 3 bases and J 3 bases, with 11 bases left between them. This CDR3 is CASSEQGRYYGYTF. CDR3 nucleotides: TGTGCCAGCAGTGAGCAGGGGCGGTACTATGGCTACACCTTC.

The CDR3, as DNA: TGTGCCAGCAGTTTTTCGGAAACTGAGACCCAGTACTTC. Translation gives CASSFSETETQYF. This rearrangement joins TRBV12-3 or TRBV12-4 to TRBJ2-5, with D uncertain. The CDR3 consists of 13 residues. V shed 3 bases and J shed 5 bases, with 10 bases lying between them.

This chain connects TRBV6-4 to TRBJ2-3; D perhaps matches TRBD2 (6 bases). This CDR3 contains 16 residues. The germline gives CDR1 MRHNA, CDR2 SNTAGT. The V end was cut by 0 bases, the J end by 3 bases, with 13 bases between. The DNA for the CDR3 is TGTGCCAGCAGTGACTCAGTCGGGGGTGGGACAGATACGCAGTATTTT. Translated, it gives CASSDSVGGGTDTQYF.

The V call is TRBV7-9, the J call TRBJ2-7, with D possibly called TRBD1 or TRBD2 (5 bases each). Per germline, CDR1 SEHNR and CDR2 FQNEAQ (reference sequence). The CDR3 consists of 13 residues. Trimming left V 4 bases short and J 7 bases short, with 14 bases between. CDR3 bases: TGTGCCAGCAGCTCCGGGACGGTCTGGGAGCAGTACTTC. Translating gives CASSSGTVWEQYF. Variable domain in full (rest from reference TRBV7-9 and TRBJ2-7): DTGVSQNPRHKITKRGQNVTFRCDPISEHNRLYWYRQTLGQGPEFLTYFQNEAQLEKSRLLSDRFSAERPKGSFSTLEIQRTEQGDSAMYLCASSSGTVWEQYFGPGTRLTVT.

J is TRBJ2-7 and V is TRBV5-6; 9 nucleotides match TRBD1. Germline lookup yields CDR1 SGHDT and CDR2 YYEEEE. The ends lost 4 bases at V and 2 bases at J; junction bases unmatched: 16. The CDR3 totals 18 residues. CDR3 nucleotides: TGTGCCAGCAGCCCGCCCGGGGGTGCCGGGACAGGGCCCTACGAGCAGTACTTC. Protein product: CASSPPGGAGTGPYEQYF.